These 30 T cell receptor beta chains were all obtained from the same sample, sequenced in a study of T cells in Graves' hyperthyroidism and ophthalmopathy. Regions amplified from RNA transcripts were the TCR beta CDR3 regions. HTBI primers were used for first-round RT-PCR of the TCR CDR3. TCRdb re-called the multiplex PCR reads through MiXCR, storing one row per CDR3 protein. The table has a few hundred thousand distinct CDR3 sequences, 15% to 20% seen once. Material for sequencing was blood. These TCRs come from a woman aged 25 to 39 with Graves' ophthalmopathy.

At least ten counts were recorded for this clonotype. The DNA of the CDR3 is TGTGCCGTGTGGGAGGCCAGCACAGATACGCAGTATTTT. This translates into CAVWEASTDTQYF. This chain uses TRBV11-2 with TRBJ2-3; D might be TRBD2 (6 bases). The CDR3 is 13 amino acids. Trimming shortened V by 11 bases and J by 0 bases, and 12 bases separated the two germline ends. Germline assignment: CDR1 SGHAT and CDR2 FQNNGV.

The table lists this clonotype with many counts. CDR3 nucleotides: TGTGCCTGGAGTGTTAGACTAGCGAACCAAGAGACCCAGTACTTC. Translation gives CAWSVRLANQETQYF. The chain links TRBV30 to TRBJ2-5; 8 nucleotides agree with TRBD2. Germline lookup yields CDR1 GTSNPN and CDR2 SVGIG (reference sequence). The CDR3 extends over 15 amino acids. V was pared by 0 bases and J by 0 bases, with 3 bases of the junction left unmatched.

CDR3 amino acids: CASSVEPGSLHEQYF. The CDR3 nucleotides are TGTGCCAGCAGCGTAGAGCCAGGGTCCTTACACGAGCAGTACTTC. V is TRBV9 and J is TRBJ2-7; D is perhaps TRBD1 (5 bases). With 0 bases removed from V and 5 bases from J, the gap between germline ends came to 15 bases. The CDR3 spans 15 residues. In germline, CDR1 is SGDLS, CDR2 YYNGEE.

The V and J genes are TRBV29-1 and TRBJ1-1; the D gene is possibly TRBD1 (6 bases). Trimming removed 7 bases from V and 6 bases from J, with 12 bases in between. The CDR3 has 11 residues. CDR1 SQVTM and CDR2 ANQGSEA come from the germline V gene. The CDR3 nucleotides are TGCAGCGCAGGCAGGGGTTCTGAAGCTTTCTTT. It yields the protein CSAGRGSEAFF.

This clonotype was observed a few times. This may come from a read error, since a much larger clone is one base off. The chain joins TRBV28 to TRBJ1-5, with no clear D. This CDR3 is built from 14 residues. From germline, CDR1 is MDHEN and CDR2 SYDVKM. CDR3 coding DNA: TGTGCCAGCATGATCGGCGCTGGCAATCACCCCCAGCATTTT. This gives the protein CASMIGAGNHPQHF.

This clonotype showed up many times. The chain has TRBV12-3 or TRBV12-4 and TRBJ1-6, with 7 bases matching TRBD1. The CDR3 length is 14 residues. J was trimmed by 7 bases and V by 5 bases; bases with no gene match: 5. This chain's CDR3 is CASSPGQLNSPLHF. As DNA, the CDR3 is TGTGCCAGCAGTCCGGGACAGCTAAATTCACCCCTCCACTTT.

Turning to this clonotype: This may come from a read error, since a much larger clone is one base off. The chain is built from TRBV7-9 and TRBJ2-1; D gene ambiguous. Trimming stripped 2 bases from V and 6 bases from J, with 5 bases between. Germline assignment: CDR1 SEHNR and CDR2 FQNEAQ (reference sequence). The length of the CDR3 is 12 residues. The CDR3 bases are TGTGCCAGCAGCTTACTCTGCAATGAGCAGTTCTTC. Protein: CASSLLCNEQFF.

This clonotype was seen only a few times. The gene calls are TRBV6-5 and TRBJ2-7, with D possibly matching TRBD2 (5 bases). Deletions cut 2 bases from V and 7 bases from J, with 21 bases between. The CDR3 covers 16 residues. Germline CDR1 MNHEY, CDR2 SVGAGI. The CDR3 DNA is TGTGCCAGCAGTTACCTGATTACCGGGAATCGGTGGGAGCAGTACTTC. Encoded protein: CASSYLITGNRWEQYF.

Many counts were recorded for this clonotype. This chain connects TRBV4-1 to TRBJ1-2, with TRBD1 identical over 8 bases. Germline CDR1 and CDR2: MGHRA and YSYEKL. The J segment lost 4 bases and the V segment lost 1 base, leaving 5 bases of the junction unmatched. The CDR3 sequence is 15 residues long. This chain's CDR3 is CASSQGPGGTYGYTF. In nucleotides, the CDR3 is TGCGCCAGCAGCCAAGGCCCAGGGGGCACCTATGGCTACACCTTC.

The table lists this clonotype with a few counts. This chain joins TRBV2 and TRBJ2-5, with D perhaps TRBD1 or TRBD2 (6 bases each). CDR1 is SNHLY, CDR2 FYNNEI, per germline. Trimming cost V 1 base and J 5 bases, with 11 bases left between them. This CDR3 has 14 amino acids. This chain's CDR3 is CASSEVRGQETQYF. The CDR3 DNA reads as TGTGCCAGCAGTGAAGTTCGGGGGCAGGAGACCCAGTACTTC. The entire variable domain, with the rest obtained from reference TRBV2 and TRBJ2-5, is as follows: EPEVTQTPSHQVTQMGQEVILRCVPISNHLYFYWYRQILGQKVEFLVSFYNNEISEKSEIFDDQFSVERPDGSNFTLKIRSTKLEDSAMYFCASSEVRGQETQYFGPGTRLLVL.

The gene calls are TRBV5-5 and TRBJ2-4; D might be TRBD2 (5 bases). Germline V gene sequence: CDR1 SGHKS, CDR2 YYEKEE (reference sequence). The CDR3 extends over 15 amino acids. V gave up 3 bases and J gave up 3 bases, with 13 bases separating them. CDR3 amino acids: CASSSTGGGKNIQYF. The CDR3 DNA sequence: TGTGCCAGCAGCTCAACCGGTGGAGGCAAAAACATTCAGTACTTC.

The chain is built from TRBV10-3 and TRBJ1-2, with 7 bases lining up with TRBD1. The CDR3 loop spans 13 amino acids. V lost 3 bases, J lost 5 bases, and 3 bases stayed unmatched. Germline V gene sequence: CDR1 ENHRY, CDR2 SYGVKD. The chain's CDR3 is CAISDGTDYGYTF. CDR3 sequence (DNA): TGTGCCATCAGTGACGGGACAGATTATGGCTACACCTTC.

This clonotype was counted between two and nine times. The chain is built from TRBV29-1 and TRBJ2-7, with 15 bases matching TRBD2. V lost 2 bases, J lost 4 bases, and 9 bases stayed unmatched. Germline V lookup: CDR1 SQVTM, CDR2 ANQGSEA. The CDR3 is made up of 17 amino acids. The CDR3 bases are TGCAGCGTTGAAAACATCGGGACTAGCGGGAGGAGGTACGAGCAGTACTTC. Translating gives CSVENIGTSGRRYEQYF.

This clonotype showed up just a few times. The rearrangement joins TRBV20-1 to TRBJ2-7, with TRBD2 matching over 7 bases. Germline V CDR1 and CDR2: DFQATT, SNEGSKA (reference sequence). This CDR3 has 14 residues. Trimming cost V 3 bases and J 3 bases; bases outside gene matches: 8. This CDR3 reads CSARGGSGYYEQYF. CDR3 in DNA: TGCAGTGCTAGGGGTGGTAGCGGGTACTACGAGCAGTACTTC.

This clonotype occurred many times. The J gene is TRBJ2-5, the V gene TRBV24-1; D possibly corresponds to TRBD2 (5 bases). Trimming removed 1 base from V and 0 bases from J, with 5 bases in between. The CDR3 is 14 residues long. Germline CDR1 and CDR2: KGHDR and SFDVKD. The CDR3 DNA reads TGTGCCACCAGTGATTTCGGGGACCAAGAGACCCAGTACTTC. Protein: CATSDFGDQETQYF.

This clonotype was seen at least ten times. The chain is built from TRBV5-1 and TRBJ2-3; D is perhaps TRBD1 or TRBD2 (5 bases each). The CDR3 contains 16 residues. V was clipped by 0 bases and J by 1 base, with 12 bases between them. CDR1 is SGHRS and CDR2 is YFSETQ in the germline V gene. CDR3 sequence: CASSLVAGTGTDTQYF. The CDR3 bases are TGCGCCAGCAGCTTGGTTGCAGGGACGGGCACAGATACGCAGTATTTT.

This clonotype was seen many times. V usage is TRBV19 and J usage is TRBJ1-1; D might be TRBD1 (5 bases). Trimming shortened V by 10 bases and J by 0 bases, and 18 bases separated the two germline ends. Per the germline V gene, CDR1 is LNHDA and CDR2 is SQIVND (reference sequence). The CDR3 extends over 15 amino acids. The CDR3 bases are TGTGCCACGAGGGGCAGACGAAATCTGAACACTGAAGCTTTCTTT. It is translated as CATRGRRNLNTEAFF.

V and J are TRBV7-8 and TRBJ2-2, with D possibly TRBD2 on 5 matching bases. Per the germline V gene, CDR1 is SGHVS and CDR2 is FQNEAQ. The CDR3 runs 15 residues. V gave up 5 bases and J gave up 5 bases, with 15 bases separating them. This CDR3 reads CASSRLGGRTGELFF. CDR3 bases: TGTGCCAGCAGCCGCCTCGGAGGACGGACCGGGGAGCTGTTTTTT.

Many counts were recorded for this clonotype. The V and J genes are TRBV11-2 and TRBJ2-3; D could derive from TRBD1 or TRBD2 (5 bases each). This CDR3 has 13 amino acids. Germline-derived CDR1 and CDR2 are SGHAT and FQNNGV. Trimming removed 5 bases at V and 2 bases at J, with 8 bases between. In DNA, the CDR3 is TGTGCCAGCAGCCCCGGGACCACAGATACGCAGTATTTT. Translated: CASSPGTTDTQYF.

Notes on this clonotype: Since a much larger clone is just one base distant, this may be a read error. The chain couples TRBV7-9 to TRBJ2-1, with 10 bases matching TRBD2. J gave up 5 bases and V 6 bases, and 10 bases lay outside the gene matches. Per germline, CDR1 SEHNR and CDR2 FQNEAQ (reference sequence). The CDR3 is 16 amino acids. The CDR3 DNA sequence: TGTGCCAGCAGTACCCCAGCGGGAGGGCCAAACAATGAGCAGTTCTTC. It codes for CASSTPAGGPNNEQFF.

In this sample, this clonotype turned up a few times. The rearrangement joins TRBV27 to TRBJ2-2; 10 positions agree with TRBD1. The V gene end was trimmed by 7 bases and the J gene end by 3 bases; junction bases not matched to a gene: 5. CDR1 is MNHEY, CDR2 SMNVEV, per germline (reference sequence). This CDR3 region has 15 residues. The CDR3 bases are TGTGCCAGCAAAAGGACAGGGGGACACACCGGGGAGCTGTTTTTT. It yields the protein CASKRTGGHTGELFF.

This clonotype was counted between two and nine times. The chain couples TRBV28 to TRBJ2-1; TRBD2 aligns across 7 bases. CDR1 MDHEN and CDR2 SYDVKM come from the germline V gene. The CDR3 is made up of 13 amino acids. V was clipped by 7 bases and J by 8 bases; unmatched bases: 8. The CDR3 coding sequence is TGTGCCAGCAACCGCGGGAGTCGCCATGAGCAGTTCTTC. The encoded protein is CASNRGSRHEQFF. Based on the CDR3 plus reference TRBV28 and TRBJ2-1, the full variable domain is DVKVTQSSRYLVKRTGEKVFLECVQDMDHENMFWYRQDPGLGLRLIYFSYDVKMKEKGDIPEGYSVSREKKERFSLILESASTNQTSMYLCASNRGSRHEQFFGPGTRLTVL.

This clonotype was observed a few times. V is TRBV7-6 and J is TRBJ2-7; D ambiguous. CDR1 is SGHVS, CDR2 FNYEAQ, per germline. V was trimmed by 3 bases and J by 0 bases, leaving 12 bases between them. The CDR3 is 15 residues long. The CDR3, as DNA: TGTGCCAGCAGCTTTTATCCGGGTGACTCCTACGAGCAGTACTTC. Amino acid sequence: CASSFYPGDSYEQYF. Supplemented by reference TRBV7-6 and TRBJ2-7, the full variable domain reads GAGVSQSPRYKVTKRGQDVALRCDPISGHVSLYWYRQALGQGPEFLTYFNYEAQQDKSGLPNDRFSAERPEGSISTLTIQRTEQRDSAMYRCASSFYPGDSYEQYFGPGTRLTVT.

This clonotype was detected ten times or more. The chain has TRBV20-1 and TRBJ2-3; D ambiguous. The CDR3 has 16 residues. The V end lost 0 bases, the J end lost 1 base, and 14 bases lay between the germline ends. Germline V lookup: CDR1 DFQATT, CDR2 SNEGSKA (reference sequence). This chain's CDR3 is CSARDLRSDRTDTQYF. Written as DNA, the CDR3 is TGCAGTGCTAGAGATCTTCGGAGCGATCGCACAGATACGCAGTATTTT.

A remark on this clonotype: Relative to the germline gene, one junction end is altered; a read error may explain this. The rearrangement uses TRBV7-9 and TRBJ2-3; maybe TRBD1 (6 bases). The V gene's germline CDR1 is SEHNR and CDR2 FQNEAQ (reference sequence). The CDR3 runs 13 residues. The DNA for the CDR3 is TGTGCCAGCAGCTGGGACACCACAGTTACGCAGTATTTT. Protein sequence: CASSWDTTVTQYF.

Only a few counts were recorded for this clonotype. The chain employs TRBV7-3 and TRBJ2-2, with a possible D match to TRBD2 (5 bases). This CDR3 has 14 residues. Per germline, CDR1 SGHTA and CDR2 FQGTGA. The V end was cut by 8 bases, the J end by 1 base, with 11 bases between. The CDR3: CASGGLGNTGELFF. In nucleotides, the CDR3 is TGTGCCAGCGGCGGACTCGGGAACACCGGGGAGCTGTTTTTT. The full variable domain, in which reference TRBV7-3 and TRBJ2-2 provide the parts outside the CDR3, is GAGVSQTPSNKVTEKGKYVELRCDPISGHTALYWYRQSLGQGPEFLIYFQGTGAADDSGLPNDRFFAVRPEGSVSTLKIQRTERGDSAVYLCASGGLGNTGELFFGEGSRLTVL.

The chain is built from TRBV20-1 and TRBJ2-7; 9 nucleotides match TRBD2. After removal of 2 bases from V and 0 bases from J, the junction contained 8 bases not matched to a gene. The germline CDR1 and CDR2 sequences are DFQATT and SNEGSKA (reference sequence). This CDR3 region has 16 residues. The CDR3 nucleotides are TGCAGTGCTAGACAAACTAGCGGGCGGAGCTCCTACGAGCAGTACTTC. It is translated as CSARQTSGRSSYEQYF.

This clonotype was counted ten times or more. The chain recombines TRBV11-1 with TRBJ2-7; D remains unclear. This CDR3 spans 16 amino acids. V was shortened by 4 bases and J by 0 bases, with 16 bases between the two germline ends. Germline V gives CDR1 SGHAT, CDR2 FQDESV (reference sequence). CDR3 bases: TGTGCCAGCAGCTCCTCCGAAGGGTTCAGCTCCTACGAGCAGTACTTC. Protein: CASSSSEGFSSYEQYF.

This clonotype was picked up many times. In DNA form, the CDR3 reads TGTGCCAGCAGCCAAGATGGGGGGGCTGAAGCTTTCTTT. Translating gives CASSQDGGAEAFF. The rearrangement links TRBV3-1 to TRBJ1-1; tentatively, D is TRBD1 (5 bases). This CDR3 comprises 13 residues. V was shortened by 0 bases and J by 6 bases, with 8 bases between the two germline ends. Germline values: CDR1 LGHDT, CDR2 YNNKEL (reference sequence).

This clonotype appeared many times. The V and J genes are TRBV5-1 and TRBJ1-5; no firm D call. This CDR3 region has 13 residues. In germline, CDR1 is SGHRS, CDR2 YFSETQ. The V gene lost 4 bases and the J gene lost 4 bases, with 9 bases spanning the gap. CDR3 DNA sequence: TGCGCCAGCAGCCCGGACGTGAATCAGCCCCAGCATTTT. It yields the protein CASSPDVNQPQHF.